These 29 T cell receptor beta chains originate from one sample sequenced in a study of human T cells and chemical hapten exposure. The time point was: pre-sensitization, week 0. Treatment in this sample: therapeutic diphenylcyclopropenone sensitization with weekly scalp DPC. TCRdb passed the RACE reads through MiXCR, listing each CDR3 protein once. The sample has 300,000 to 450,000 distinct CDR3 sequences; approximately 5.1% are singletons. This material consisted of whole blood, taken in connection with sensitization to the hapten diphenylcyclopropenone (DPC). The receptors were gathered from a woman aged 45-59 years with alopecia areata. Some clones in this sample may be carry-over from other donors' samples.

This clonotype showed up just a few times. The rearrangement uses TRBV29-1 and TRBJ1-4; D may be TRBD1 (5 bases). CDR1 is SQVTM and CDR2 is ANQGSEA in the germline V gene. The CDR3 runs 13 residues. Trimming cost V 8 bases and J 7 bases, with 17 bases left between them. The chain's CDR3 is CSSLDTAGEKLFF. CDR3 nucleotide sequence: TGCAGCTCCCTGGACACCGCGGGTGAAAAACTGTTTTTT.

This clonotype was detected only a few times. V gene TRBV7-2 combines with J gene TRBJ2-2, with D perhaps TRBD2 (5 bases). Germline lookup yields CDR1 SGHTA and CDR2 FQGNSA. Trimming left V 2 bases short and J 4 bases short, with 17 bases between. The CDR3 runs to 17 residues. In DNA, the CDR3 is TGTGCCAGCAGCTTATCTGTCATTAGCGAACTCACCGGGGAGCTGTTTTTT. Translation gives CASSLSVISELTGELFF.

The chain combines TRBV3-1 with TRBJ1-6; the match to TRBD1 covers 7 bases. This CDR3 contains 14 residues. Germline V gene lookup returns CDR1 LGHDT and CDR2 YNNKEL (reference sequence). With 2 bases clipped from V and 10 bases from J, the junction kept 5 bases outside the gene matches. CDR3 protein: CASSQSRGKSPLHF. The CDR3 DNA reads as TGTGCCAGCAGCCAAAGCAGGGGGAAATCACCCCTCCACTTT.

J is TRBJ1-4 and V is TRBV20-1; 9 nucleotides line up with TRBD1. V gave up 0 bases and J gave up 3 bases; unmatched junction bases: 2. Looked up from germline, CDR1 is DFQATT and CDR2 is SNEGSKA (reference sequence). The length of the CDR3 is 15 residues. The CDR3, as DNA: TGCAGTGCTAGAGATGGGACAGGGTCTAATGAAAAACTGTTTTTT. This sequence encodes CSARDGTGSNEKLFF.

This clonotype was seen many times. The V and J genes are TRBV7-2 and TRBJ2-3; 10 bases are a match to TRBD2. Germline loops: CDR1 SGHTA, CDR2 FQGNSA. Trimming cost V 5 bases and J 2 bases; bases outside gene matches: 4. The CDR3 runs to 15 residues. CDR3 residues: CASSQLAGNTDTQYF. The CDR3 DNA reads as TGTGCCAGCAGCCAACTAGCGGGGAACACAGATACGCAGTATTTT.

The table lists this clonotype with a few counts. The V gene is TRBV12-3 or TRBV12-4, the J gene TRBJ1-1, with D possibly being TRBD1 (5 bases). The V end lost 4 bases, the J end lost 6 bases, and 9 bases lay between the germline ends. The CDR3 spans 12 residues. CDR3 DNA sequence: TGTGCCAGCAGTTCCCCGGGGCCTGAAGCTTTCTTT. This encodes CASSSPGPEAFF.

This clonotype was observed at least ten times. This rearrangement joins TRBV6-1 to TRBJ1-5; TRBD1 might be the D (6 bases). The germline V gene has CDR1 MNHNS and CDR2 SASEGT. The CDR3 is made up of 15 amino acids. V lost 0 bases and J 3 bases, leaving 9 bases between the germline ends. CDR3 sequence: CASSEAGGINQPQHF. As DNA, the CDR3 is TGTGCCAGCAGTGAAGCAGGGGGTATCAATCAGCCCCAGCATTTT.

This clonotype was found a few times. The chain's CDR3 is CASSQGAGGVNEQFF. CDR3 sequence (DNA): TGTGCCAGCAGCCAAGGGGCAGGCGGGGTCAATGAGCAGTTCTTC. V gene TRBV3-1 combines with J gene TRBJ2-1; D may be TRBD2 (6 bases). The CDR3 sequence is 15 residues long. Germline CDR1 is LGHDT and CDR2 is YNNKEL (reference sequence). The ends were cut back, 1 base at V and 6 bases at J, with 13 bases in the middle.

V usage is TRBV24-1 and J usage is TRBJ2-3; D gene ambiguous. The germline V gene has CDR1 KGHDR and CDR2 SFDVKD. The CDR3 sequence is 13 residues long. The V and J ends lost 4 bases and 3 bases respectively, with 7 bases between them. The CDR3 nucleotides read TGTGCCACCAGTGAGCCAGTTACAGATACGCAGTATTTT. Translating gives CATSEPVTDTQYF.

This clonotype has just a few counts. V and J are TRBV6-1 and TRBJ2-7; 8 bases map to TRBD1. This CDR3 has 14 residues. The J segment lost 4 bases and the V segment lost 3 bases, leaving 5 bases of the junction unmatched. Germline values: CDR1 MNHNS, CDR2 SASEGT. CDR3 nucleotide sequence: TGTGCCAGCAGTGAGCCAGGGGGCCCGTACGAGCAGTACTTC. It is translated as CASSEPGGPYEQYF.

This clonotype came up many times. The chain uses TRBV7-2 and TRBJ2-7; D gene uncertain. This CDR3 spans 12 amino acids. Per the germline V gene, CDR1 is SGHTA and CDR2 is FQGNSA. Trimming removed 5 bases from V and 7 bases from J, with 12 bases in between. CDR3 residues: CASSDGPREQYF. The CDR3, as DNA: TGTGCCAGCAGCGACGGACCACGGGAGCAGTACTTC.

This chain connects TRBV3-1 to TRBJ1-3; unclear D gene. The length of the CDR3 is 17 residues. Trimming left V 4 bases short and J 1 base short, with 17 bases between. Germline V gene lookup returns CDR1 LGHDT and CDR2 YNNKEL (reference sequence). The CDR3 region is CASSPSDVRASGNTIYF. CDR3 coding DNA: TGTGCCAGCAGCCCTTCGGACGTCCGGGCGTCTGGAAACACCATATATTTT.

This clonotype came up many times. The chain uses TRBV12-3 or TRBV12-4 and TRBJ2-1; 7 bases agree with TRBD2. CDR3 length: 15 residues. The ends lost 7 bases at V and 3 bases at J; junction bases unmatched: 9. The DNA of the CDR3 is TGTGCCAGCACCCAGGGAGGGTCGTTCTACAATGAGCAGTTCTTC. Amino acids: CASTQGGSFYNEQFF.

This clonotype has a count of ten or more. The V and J genes are TRBV2 and TRBJ2-7, with 8 bases lining up with TRBD1. V lost 6 bases and J lost 5; bases outside the gene matches: 3. Germline CDR1 and CDR2: SNHLY and FYNNEI. The CDR3 runs 12 residues. CDR3 nucleotides: TGTGCCAGCAGAAAACAGGGGGACGAGCAGTACTTC. It translates to CASRKQGDEQYF. Full variable domain (rest looked up from reference TRBV2 and TRBJ2-7): EPEVTQTPSHQVTQMGQEVILRCVPISNHLYFYWYRQILGQKVEFLVSFYNNEISEKSEIFDDQFSVERPDGSNFTLKIRSTKLEDSAMYFCASRKQGDEQYFGPGTRLTVT.

The chain has TRBV4-2 and TRBJ2-7, with 10 bases lining up with TRBD2. This CDR3 is 18 amino acids long. Germline CDR1 reads LGHNA; CDR2 reads YNFKEQ. Unmatched junction bases numbered 15, after V lost 4 bases and J lost 3 bases. CDR3 in DNA: TGTGCCAGCAGCCTCCTAGCGGGAGACGGTGAGGGGATCTACGAGCAGTACTTC. It encodes CASSLLAGDGEGIYEQYF.

Details on this clonotype: The junction departs from the called germline gene at one end, perhaps through a read error. This sequence joins TRBV7-9 and TRBJ1-5, with TRBD1 as a possible D gene (6 bases). The germline V gene encodes CDR1 SEHNR and CDR2 FQNEAQ (reference sequence). The CDR3 is 14 amino acids. CDR3: CASSLKGGDQPQLF. CDR3 bases: TGTGCCAGCAGTCTTAAAGGGGGGGATCAGCCCCAGCTTTTT.

This clonotype was found many times. V usage is TRBV29-1 and J usage is TRBJ1-2; maybe TRBD1 (5 bases). The V end lost 1 base, the J end lost 4 bases, and 10 bases lay between the germline ends. CDR3 length equals 13 residues. Germline CDR1 and CDR2: SQVTM and ANQGSEA. The CDR3 reads CSVEVPGLYGYTF. In DNA, the CDR3 is TGCAGCGTTGAAGTCCCAGGGCTCTATGGCTACACCTTC. Variable domain in full (rest from reference TRBV29-1 and TRBJ1-2): SAVISQKPSRDICQRGTSLTIQCQVDSQVTMMFWYRQQPGQSLTLIATANQGSEATYESGFVIDKFPISRPNLTFSTLTVSNMSPEDSSIYLCSVEVPGLYGYTFGSGTRLTVV.

Ten or more counts support this clonotype. The chain recombines TRBV4-3 with TRBJ2-6; the D is unclear. Germline V CDR1 and CDR2: LGHNA, YSLEER. Trimming pared 0 bases from V and 0 bases from J, leaving 6 bases between. The CDR3 is 16 amino acids. CDR3 sequence reads: CASSQDWSSGANVLTF. CDR3 sequence (DNA): TGCGCCAGCAGCCAAGATTGGTCCTCTGGGGCCAACGTCCTGACTTTC.

The sample holds a few counts of this clonotype. The gene calls are TRBV7-3 and TRBJ1-1; TRBD1 agrees at 7 bases. V was clipped by 5 bases and J by 3 bases; unmatched bases: 3. Germline values: CDR1 SGHTA, CDR2 FQGTGA. The CDR3 spans 13 residues. CDR3 sequence reads: CASSPGTDTEAFF. CDR3 in DNA: TGTGCCAGCAGCCCCGGGACAGACACTGAAGCTTTCTTT.

This clonotype was observed many times. The V gene is TRBV6-5, the J gene TRBJ1-1; 7 bases agree with TRBD1. The ends lost 4 bases at V and 4 bases at J; junction bases unmatched: 3. This CDR3 is 13 amino acids long. CDR1 is MNHEY, CDR2 SVGAGI, per germline. The CDR3 loop reads CASSSGGATEAFF. The CDR3 coding sequence is TGTGCCAGCAGTTCAGGGGGGGCCACTGAAGCTTTCTTT.

This clonotype has more than one count but fewer than ten. This chain links TRBV12-3 or TRBV12-4 with TRBJ2-3; D possibly corresponds to TRBD1 (5 bases). This CDR3 has 13 residues. Trimming took 7 bases from V and 1 from J, leaving 9 bases between them. CDR3 loop: CASKQGGTDTQYF. The DNA for the CDR3 is TGTGCCAGCAAACAAGGGGGCACAGATACGCAGTATTTT.

The sample holds a few counts of this clonotype. The rearrangement links TRBV7-9 to TRBJ1-5; a weak D match, TRBD1 (6 bases). V dropped 4 bases and J dropped 4 bases, with 11 bases sitting between them. The germline gives CDR1 SEHNR, CDR2 FQNEAQ (reference sequence). The length of the CDR3 is 14 residues. CDR3 coding DNA: TGTGCCAGCAGCTCCCGAGACAGGAATCAGCCCCAGCATTTT. Its translation: CASSSRDRNQPQHF.

In its sample, this clonotype was seen many times. The J gene is TRBJ1-2, the V gene TRBV27; the D is unclear. V was cut by 8 bases and J by 4 bases, with 14 bases left in between. The germline gives CDR1 MNHEY, CDR2 SMNVEV (reference sequence). The CDR3 is 13 residues long. The CDR3 region has the DNA TGTGCCAGCTGGTCTTTGGGTATCTATGGCTACACCTTC. Translated: CASWSLGIYGYTF.

This clonotype was detected ten times or more. V is TRBV6-5 and J is TRBJ2-1; 7 bases align to TRBD2. CDR1 is MNHEY, CDR2 SVGAGI, per germline. CDR3 length equals 13 residues. Germline trimming cut 6 bases from V and 4 bases from J; bases unmatched to any gene: 3. The CDR3 loop reads CASSVAGYNEQFF. As DNA, the CDR3 is TGTGCCAGCAGCGTAGCGGGTTACAATGAGCAGTTCTTC.

This clonotype was recorded many times. The V gene is TRBV12-3 or TRBV12-4, the J gene TRBJ1-2; TRBD1 agrees at 7 bases. Unmatched junction bases numbered 7, after V lost 5 bases and J lost 4 bases. CDR3 size: 14 residues. Here the CDR3 DNA reads TGTGCCAGCAGTGCCTGGGACAGTAGCTATGGCTACACCTTC. As protein: CASSAWDSSYGYTF.

At least ten counts were recorded for this clonotype. This chain links TRBV29-1 with TRBJ2-7, with D perhaps TRBD1 or TRBD2 (5 bases each). The ends were cut back, 6 bases at V and 2 bases at J, with 14 bases in the middle. This CDR3 has 13 residues. The germline V gene encodes CDR1 SQVTM and CDR2 ANQGSEA. Here the CDR3 DNA reads TGCAGCGTGCCCGGGACCGACACCTACGAGCAGTACTTC. Translated: CSVPGTDTYEQYF.

This clonotype was recorded at least ten times. The rearrangement links TRBV7-6 to TRBJ2-7, with TRBD2 matching over 11 bases. Germline V gene sequence: CDR1 SGHVS, CDR2 FNYEAQ. Unmatched junction bases numbered 7, after V lost 5 bases and J lost 7 bases. The CDR3 covers 14 residues. CDR3 in amino acids: CASSLLRTSGEQYF. The CDR3 coding sequence is TGTGCCAGCAGCCTCCTCCGGACTAGCGGGGAGCAGTACTTC. Full variable domain (outside the CDR3, taken from reference TRBV7-6 and TRBJ2-7): GAGVSQSPRYKVTKRGQDVALRCDPISGHVSLYWYRQALGQGPEFLTYFNYEAQQDKSGLPNDRFSAERPEGSISTLTIQRTEQRDSAMYRCASSLLRTSGEQYFGPGTRLTVT.

This clonotype was seen ten or more times. The chain is built from TRBV27 and TRBJ2-7; 9 nucleotides line up with TRBD1. The CDR3 is 14 amino acids. Trimming cost V 4 bases and J 7 bases; bases outside gene matches: 8. Germline CDR1 is MNHEY and CDR2 is SMNVEV (reference sequence). The CDR3 sequence: CASSSPGTGREQYF. The CDR3 DNA follows: TGTGCCAGCAGTTCGCCCGGGACAGGGAGGGAGCAGTACTTC.

This clonotype was detected many times. The chain has TRBV6-1 and TRBJ1-6, with no clear D. With 7 bases removed from V and 9 bases from J, the gap between germline ends came to 16 bases. Germline CDR1 is MNHNS and CDR2 is SASEGT. The CDR3 runs 14 residues. The CDR3 protein is CASTTGVRISPLHF. The CDR3 nucleotides read TGTGCCAGCACCACCGGGGTGAGGATTTCACCCCTCCACTTT.